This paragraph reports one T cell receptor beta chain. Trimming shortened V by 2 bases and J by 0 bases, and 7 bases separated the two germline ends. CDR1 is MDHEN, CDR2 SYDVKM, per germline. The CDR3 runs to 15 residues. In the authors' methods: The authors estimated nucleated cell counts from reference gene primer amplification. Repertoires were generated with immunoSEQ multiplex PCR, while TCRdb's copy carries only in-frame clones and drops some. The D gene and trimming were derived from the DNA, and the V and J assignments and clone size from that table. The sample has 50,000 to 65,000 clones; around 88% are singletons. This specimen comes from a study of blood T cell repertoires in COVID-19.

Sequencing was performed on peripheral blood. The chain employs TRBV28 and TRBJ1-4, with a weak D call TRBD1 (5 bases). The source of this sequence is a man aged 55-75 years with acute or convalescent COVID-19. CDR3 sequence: CASSLGGATNEKLFF. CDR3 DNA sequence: TGTGCCAGCAGTTTAGGGGGGGCAACTAATGAAAAACTGTTTTTT.